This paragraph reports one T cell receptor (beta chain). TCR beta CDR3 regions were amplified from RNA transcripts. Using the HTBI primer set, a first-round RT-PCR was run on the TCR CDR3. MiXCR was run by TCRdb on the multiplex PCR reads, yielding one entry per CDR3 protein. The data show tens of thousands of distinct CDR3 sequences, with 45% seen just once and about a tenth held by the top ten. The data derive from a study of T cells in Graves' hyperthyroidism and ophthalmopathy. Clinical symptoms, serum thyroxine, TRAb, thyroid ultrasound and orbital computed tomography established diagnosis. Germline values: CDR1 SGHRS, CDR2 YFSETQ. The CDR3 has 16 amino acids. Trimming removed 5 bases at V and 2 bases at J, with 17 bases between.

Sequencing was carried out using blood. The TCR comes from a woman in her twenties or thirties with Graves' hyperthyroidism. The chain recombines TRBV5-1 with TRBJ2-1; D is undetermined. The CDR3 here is CASSARIRRTYNEQFF. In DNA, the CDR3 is TGCGCCAGCAGTGCTAGAATCCGCCGTACCTACAATGAGCAGTTCTTC. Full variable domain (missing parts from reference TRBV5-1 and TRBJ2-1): KAGVTQTPRYLIKTRGQQVTLSCSPISGHRSVSWYQQTPGQGLQFLFEYFSETQRNKGNFPGRFSGRQFSNSRSEMNVSTLELGDSALYLCASSARIRRTYNEQFFGPGTRLTVL.